These 28 T cell receptor beta chains were sequenced from one sample in a study of cytomegalovirus exposure and HLA in healthy donors. PCR used 60 Vbeta primers and 13 Jbeta primers. The protocol was immunoSEQ multiplex PCR, while the TCRdb copy is restricted to in-frame clones and leaves out a portion. Of 180,000 or so clones detected, 75% to 85% appear once; the ten largest clones hold roughly 6%. The specimen sequenced was PBMCs. These TCRs come from a woman in her 50s in good health and CMV-seropositive.

The chain joins TRBV19 to TRBJ1-4; D is unresolved. The CDR3 has 15 amino acids. Germline V gene data show CDR1 as LNHDA and CDR2 as SQIVND (reference sequence). V dropped 0 bases and J dropped 5 bases, with 10 bases sitting between them. DNA for the CDR3: TGTGCCAGTAGTATAGATGCGGCTGGGAATGAAAAACTGTTTTTT. Translated: CASSIDAAGNEKLFF.

V gene TRBV5-1 combines with J gene TRBJ1-4, with a weak D call TRBD1 (5 bases). This CDR3 spans 16 amino acids. V was trimmed by 3 bases and J by 0 bases, leaving 12 bases between them. The V gene's germline CDR1 is SGHRS and CDR2 YFSETQ. CDR3 in amino acids: CASSSGITATNEKLFF. The CDR3 DNA reads as TGCGCCAGCAGCTCAGGGATAACAGCAACTAATGAAAAACTGTTTTTT.

This chain uses TRBV27 with TRBJ2-7, with TRBD1 matching over 8 bases. From germline, CDR1 is MNHEY and CDR2 SMNVEV (reference sequence). The CDR3 length is 14 residues. The V and J ends lost 8 bases and 1 base, in that order; junction bases with no gene match: 7. The CDR3 nucleotides read TGTGCCAGCGGCACCGGACAGGGTTCCTACGAGCAGTACTTC. Translating it yields CASGTGQGSYEQYF.

This chain joins TRBV11-2 and TRBJ2-3, with a possible D match to TRBD1 (6 bases). The CDR3 has 18 amino acids. Deletions cut 2 bases from V and 1 base from J, with 19 bases between. The germline V gene encodes CDR1 SGHAT and CDR2 FQNNGV. The CDR3 sequence is CASSLKSGRGHRTDTQYF. In DNA form, the CDR3 reads TGTGCCAGCAGCTTAAAGTCAGGCAGGGGCCACCGCACAGATACGCAGTATTTT.

This clone has just a few counts. The rearrangement links TRBV19 to TRBJ1-2; 7 bases fit TRBD1. V lost 5 bases, J lost 5 bases, and 17 bases stayed unmatched. The CDR3 totals 17 residues. Germline V gene data show CDR1 as LNHDA and CDR2 as SQIVND (reference sequence). CDR3: CASSPPREQGSGYGYTF. DNA for the CDR3: TGTGCCAGTAGTCCCCCTCGGGAACAGGGGAGTGGGTATGGCTACACCTTC.

This chain uses TRBV4-3 with TRBJ2-3; 8 positions agree with TRBD1. The length of the CDR3 is 17 residues. V trimming: 0 bases; J trimming: 4 bases; junction bases outside the gene matches: 9. Germline CDR1 is LGHNA and CDR2 is YSLEER. In DNA form, the CDR3 reads TGCGCCAGCAGCCAAGATGGCATTTGGACAGGGTCAGATACGCAGTATTTT. It is translated as CASSQDGIWTGSDTQYF.

The chain couples TRBV21-1 to TRBJ1-1; whether TRBD1, the table's D call, matches the DNA was not checked. TRBV21-1 is a pseudogene segment. There are 17 residues in the CDR3. The CDR3 spells CASSPKTATCDLQDAFF. In DNA, the CDR3 is TGTGCCAGCAGCCCAAAGACAGCCACTTGCGATTTACAAGACGCTTTCTTT.

The chain joins TRBV20-1 to TRBJ2-3; D call uncertain. Germline V CDR1 and CDR2: DFQATT, SNEGSKA (reference sequence). CDR3 length equals 11 residues. The V end lost 6 bases, the J end lost 6 bases, and 10 bases lay between the germline ends. The CDR3 region has the DNA TGCAGTGCGACCGAGGTGGATACGCAGTATTTT. Translating it yields CSATEVDTQYF.

This sequence joins TRBV5-5 and TRBJ1-5, with D possibly matching TRBD1 (6 bases). V lost 3 bases and J 5 bases, leaving 9 bases between the germline ends. This CDR3 has 13 residues. From germline, CDR1 is SGHKS and CDR2 YYEKEE (reference sequence). The CDR3 bases are TGTGCCAGCAGCTGGGACAATGATCAGCCCCAGCATTTT. Encoded protein: CASSWDNDQPQHF. The variable domain in full, with the rest retrieved from reference TRBV5-5 and TRBJ1-5, is DAGVTQSPTHLIKTRGQQVTLRCSPISGHKSVSWYQQVLGQGPQFIFQYYEKEERGRGNFPDRFSARQFPNYSSELNVNALLLGDSALYLCASSWDNDQPQHFGDGTRLSIL.

This clone appeared once. The chain couples TRBV7-3 to TRBJ2-1; D perhaps matches TRBD1 (6 bases). V was trimmed by 2 bases and J by 5 bases, leaving 13 bases between them. The CDR3 sequence is 15 residues long. CDR1 and CDR2 from the germline V gene are SGHTA and FQGTGA. CDR3 sequence: CASSLGLDSHNEQFF. CDR3 DNA sequence: TGTGCCAGCAGCTTAGGGCTGGACAGTCACAATGAGCAGTTCTTC.

In regard to this clone: The identical CDR3 is also encoded by other nucleotide sequences in the sample. The genes are TRBV19 and TRBJ2-7; 9 nucleotides match TRBD1. The ends lost 1 base at V and 7 bases at J; junction bases unmatched: 11. Germline-derived CDR1 and CDR2 are LNHDA and SQIVND (reference sequence). This CDR3 is 16 amino acids long. The CDR3 protein is CASSIGPGTGTSEQYF. CDR3 sequence (DNA): TGTGCCAGTAGTATAGGACCCGGGACAGGGACCTCGGAGCAGTACTTC.

The V gene is TRBV5-8, the J gene TRBJ2-3; tentative D call: TRBD1 (6 bases). The V and J ends lost 0 bases and 1 base respectively, with 6 bases between them. Germline V lookup: CDR1 SGHTS, CDR2 YDEGEE. CDR3 size: 14 residues. This chain's CDR3 is CASSLDRGTDTQYF. In nucleotides, the CDR3 is TGTGCCAGCAGCTTGGACAGGGGCACAGATACGCAGTATTTT.

V usage is TRBV9 and J usage is TRBJ2-3; 7 bases are shared with TRBD2. J gave up 6 bases and V 0 bases, and 4 bases lay outside the gene matches. Germline lookup yields CDR1 SGDLS and CDR2 YYNGEE. CDR3 length: 14 residues. CDR3 DNA sequence: TGTGCCAGCAGCGTAGACGGGGGGTCGGATACGCAGTATTTT. Translating gives CASSVDGGSDTQYF. The full variable domain, rest sourced from reference TRBV9 and TRBJ2-3, is DSGVTQTPKHLITATGQRVTLRCSPRSGDLSVYWYQQSLDQGLQFLIQYYNGEERAKGNILERFSAQQFPDLHSELNLSSLELGDSALYFCASSVDGGSDTQYFGPGTRLTVL.

The rearrangement uses TRBV11-2 and TRBJ2-3; D is unresolved. This CDR3 comprises 15 residues. The V end was cut by 0 bases, the J end by 0 bases, with 7 bases between. CDR1 and CDR2 (germline): SGHAT, FQNNGV. This chain's CDR3 is CASSLDTPSTDTQYF. In DNA form, the CDR3 reads TGTGCCAGCAGCTTAGACACTCCGAGCACAGATACGCAGTATTTT.

V and J are TRBV28 and TRBJ1-2, with 8 bases that match TRBD1. Germline V gives CDR1 MDHEN, CDR2 SYDVKM. J was trimmed by 4 bases and V by 5 bases; bases with no gene match: 9. This CDR3 region has 15 residues. In DNA, the CDR3 is TGTGCCAGCAGTGCCAGGGGGCGCACCCTCTATGGCTACACCTTC. This encodes CASSARGRTLYGYTF.

The chain recombines TRBV7-9 with TRBJ2-7, with TRBD1 identical over 8 bases. Germline V gene sequence: CDR1 SEHNR, CDR2 FQNEAQ (reference sequence). Unmatched junction bases numbered 7, after V lost 0 bases and J lost 3 bases. There are 16 residues in the CDR3. This CDR3 reads CASSLATGGLDYEQYF. The CDR3 DNA reads TGTGCCAGCAGCTTAGCAACAGGGGGTCTTGACTACGAGCAGTACTTC.

The chain links TRBV9 to TRBJ2-7, with 16 bases that match TRBD2. The length of the CDR3 is 17 residues. The V gene end was trimmed by 7 bases and the J gene end by 0 bases; junction bases not matched to a gene: 7. Germline V gives CDR1 SGDLS, CDR2 YYNGEE. Written as DNA, the CDR3 is TGTGCCAGCCCGGGACTAGCGGGAGGGGCTCGCTCCTACGAGCAGTACTTC. Its translation is CASPGLAGGARSYEQYF.

This clone was found a few times. The rearrangement links TRBV19 to TRBJ2-1; TRBD2 matches at 9 bases. The CDR3 is 15 residues long. Unmatched junction bases numbered 11, after V lost 7 bases and J lost 7 bases. In germline, CDR1 is LNHDA, CDR2 SQIVND (reference sequence). CDR3 in DNA: TGTGCCAGTACGAGAAGGGTAAGCGGGAGGAATGAGCAGTTCTTC. Amino acids: CASTRRVSGRNEQFF.

The rearrangement joins TRBV6-5 to TRBJ2-7; 15 bases align to TRBD2. Unmatched junction bases numbered 3, after V lost 2 bases and J lost 7 bases. In germline, CDR1 is MNHEY, CDR2 SVGAGI. The CDR3 runs 15 residues. This CDR3 reads CASSYHGTSGGEQYF. DNA of the CDR3: TGTGCCAGCAGTTACCACGGGACTAGCGGGGGGGAGCAGTACTTC.

The chain recombines TRBV12-5 with TRBJ2-3; 7 positions match TRBD2. The junction had 4 bases not matched to a gene; V was cut back by 6 bases and J by 1 base. This CDR3 contains 14 residues. Germline lookup yields CDR1 LGHNT and CDR2 FRNRAP. The CDR3 coding sequence is TGTGCTAGTGGGGAGGGGAGGGGCACAGATACGCAGTATTTT. Translated, it gives CASGEGRGTDTQYF.

The chain links TRBV2 to TRBJ1-2; D possibly corresponds to TRBD1 (6 bases). V gave up 1 base and J gave up 4 bases, with 10 bases separating them. The CDR3 sequence is 14 residues long. CDR1 and CDR2 from the germline V gene are SNHLY and FYNNEI. The CDR3 loop is CASSEGRGLYGYTF. The CDR3 coding sequence is TGTGCCAGCAGTGAAGGCAGGGGCCTCTATGGCTACACCTTC.

This chain connects TRBV2 to TRBJ1-5; TRBD1 agrees at 8 bases. Germline CDR1 is SNHLY and CDR2 is FYNNEI. The V gene end was trimmed by 5 bases and the J gene end by 4 bases; junction bases not matched to a gene: 4. This CDR3 contains 14 residues. The CDR3 sequence is CASSPQGENQPQHF. The CDR3 DNA reads TGTGCCAGCAGTCCACAGGGGGAGAATCAGCCCCAGCATTTT.

This rearrangement joins TRBV15 to TRBJ2-1; 14 bases are shared with TRBD2. Per the germline V gene, CDR1 is LNHNV and CDR2 is YYDKDF (reference sequence). There are 17 residues in the CDR3. V shed 3 bases and J 9 bases; nucleotides not matched to a gene: 10. CDR3 nucleotides: TGTGCCACCAGCAGGGGGACTAGCGGGAGCGGGAGGAGTGAGCAGTTCTTC. It specifies CATSRGTSGSGRSEQFF.

The V call is TRBV4-3, the J call TRBJ1-1, with D hard to call. Trimming pared 2 bases from V and 3 bases from J, leaving 10 bases between. In germline, CDR1 is LGHNA, CDR2 YSLEER. The CDR3 sequence is 14 residues long. CDR3 in DNA: TGCGCCAGCAGCCAACAACGCGGGGACACTGAAGCTTTCTTT. Amino acids: CASSQQRGDTEAFF.

The chain links TRBV21-1 to TRBJ2-5; the table's D call, TRBD1, was not checked against the DNA. TRBV21-1 is assigned pseudogene status. There are 16 residues in the CDR3. The CDR3, as DNA: TGTGCCAGCAGCAAAACGGGCAGGGCCCCTGCAGAGACCCAGTACTTC. Amino acids: CASSKTGRAPAETQYF.

V is TRBV4-1 and J is TRBJ1-6; possibly TRBD1 for D (5 bases). V lost 4 bases and J lost 5, with 12 bases in between. The CDR3 length is 15 residues. Germline CDR1 is MGHRA and CDR2 is YSYEKL. CDR3 region: CASSRQIRDNSPLHF. The CDR3 coding sequence is TGCGCCAGCAGCCGTCAAATCAGGGATAATTCACCCCTCCACTTT.

As to this clone: Different DNA sequences within this sample yield the same CDR3. The V gene is TRBV27, the J gene TRBJ2-2, with D maybe TRBD2 (6 bases). CDR1 MNHEY and CDR2 SMNVEV come from the germline V gene (reference sequence). CDR3 size: 16 residues. The V end lost 1 base, the J end lost 7 bases, and 16 bases lay between the germline ends. CDR3 in amino acids: CASSLWAGGPGGELFF. As DNA, the CDR3 is TGTGCCAGCAGTTTATGGGCAGGAGGGCCTGGCGGGGAGCTGTTTTTT.

This chain joins TRBV5-6 and TRBJ1-4, with D possibly matching TRBD1 (6 bases). The germline V and J ends were trimmed by 4 bases and 6 bases, with 16 bases remaining between them. The CDR3 is 15 amino acids. The germline CDR1 and CDR2 sequences are SGHDT and YYEEEE. CDR3 nucleotides: TGTGCCAGCAGCGAGACAACAGGGATCTATGAAAAACTGTTTTTT. This codes for CASSETTGIYEKLFF.